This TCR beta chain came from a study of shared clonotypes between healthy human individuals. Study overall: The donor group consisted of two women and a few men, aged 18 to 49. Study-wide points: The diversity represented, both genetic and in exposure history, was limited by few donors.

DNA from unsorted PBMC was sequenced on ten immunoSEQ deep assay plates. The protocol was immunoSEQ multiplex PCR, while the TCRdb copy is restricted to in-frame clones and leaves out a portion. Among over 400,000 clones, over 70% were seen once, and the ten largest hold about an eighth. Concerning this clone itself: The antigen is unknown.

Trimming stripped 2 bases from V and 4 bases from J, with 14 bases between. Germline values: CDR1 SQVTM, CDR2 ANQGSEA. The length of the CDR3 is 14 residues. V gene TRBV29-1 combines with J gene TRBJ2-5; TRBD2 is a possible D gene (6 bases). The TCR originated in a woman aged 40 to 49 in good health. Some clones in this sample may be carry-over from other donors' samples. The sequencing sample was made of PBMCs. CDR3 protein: CSVEYGSSGETQYF. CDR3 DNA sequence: TGCAGCGTTGAATACGGGAGCTCCGGAGAGACCCAGTACTTC.